A single sample is the source of the 22 T cell receptor beta chains below, sequenced in a study of T cell responses to AZD1222 COVID-19 vaccine. The assay was immunoSEQ multiplex PCR, and TCRdb's table has in-frame clones only and misses some. The table has about 130,000 clones, just over 85% seen once; the top ten hold roughly a sixth. The input for sequencing was peripheral blood, taken on day 0 of MenACWY control vaccination. All receptors come from an adult in good health.

The V and J genes are TRBV10-1 and TRBJ1-1; D is ambiguous. The germline V gene has CDR1 WNHNN and CDR2 SYGVQD (reference sequence). V dropped 3 bases and J dropped 5 bases, with 7 bases sitting between them. The CDR3 runs 12 residues. The CDR3 region has the DNA TGCGCCAGCAGTGACCCGACAACTGAAGCTTTCTTT. Translation: CASSDPTTEAFF.

The gene calls are TRBV6-5 and TRBJ1-5; no clear D gene. The CDR3 covers 14 residues. Germline assignment: CDR1 MNHEY and CDR2 SVGAGI. V was cut by 5 bases and J by 1 base, with 9 bases left in between. The DNA of the CDR3 is TGTGCCAGCAGTACATCGACAAGCAATCAGCCCCAGCATTTT. As protein: CASSTSTSNQPQHF.

The chain employs TRBV24-1 and TRBJ1-5, with D possibly TRBD1 on 6 matching bases. CDR3 size: 14 residues. Germline V gene sequence: CDR1 KGHDR, CDR2 SFDVKD. V lost 3 bases, J lost 6 bases, and 11 bases lay in between. The CDR3 DNA is TGTGCCACCAGTGATACAGGGTTGGGTCAGCCCCAGCATTTT. Protein: CATSDTGLGQPQHF.

The chain employs TRBV27 and TRBJ2-1; D remains ambiguous. This CDR3 comprises 13 residues. V dropped 2 bases and J dropped 6 bases, with 8 bases sitting between them. Looked up from germline, CDR1 is MNHEY and CDR2 is SMNVEV (reference sequence). The CDR3 loop is CASSLLQSNEQFF. CDR3 in DNA: TGTGCCAGCAGTTTACTACAATCCAATGAGCAGTTCTTC.

The chain couples TRBV7-2 to TRBJ1-6; D not certain. There are 14 residues in the CDR3. Germline assignment: CDR1 SGHTA and CDR2 FQGNSA. Trimming removed 3 bases at V and 7 bases at J, with 10 bases between. The CDR3: CASSLGGLNSPLHF. CDR3 DNA: TGTGCCAGCAGCTTGGGCGGTTTAAATTCACCCCTCCACTTT. Variable domain in full (rest from reference TRBV7-2 and TRBJ1-6): GAGVSQSPSNKVTEKGKDVELRCDPISGHTALYWYRQSLGQGLEFLIYFQGNSAPDKSGLPSDRFSAERTGGSVSTLTIQRTQQEDSAVYLCASSLGGLNSPLHFGNGTRLTVT.

The chain employs TRBV18 and TRBJ1-5; no clear D. The CDR3 covers 13 residues. Trimming cost V 6 bases and J 7 bases, with 13 bases left between them. CDR1 KGHSH and CDR2 LQKENI come from the germline V gene. Here the CDR3 reads CASSRRGEQPQHF. The CDR3 DNA follows: TGTGCCAGCTCCCGGCGCGGGGAGCAGCCCCAGCATTTT.

The chain employs TRBV4-2 and TRBJ2-7; a weak D match, TRBD2 (5 bases). Between the trimmed V and J ends, which lost 4 bases and 0 bases, there was a span of 13 bases. Germline V gene data show CDR1 as LGHNA and CDR2 as YNFKEQ. The CDR3 loop spans 15 amino acids. The CDR3 DNA reads TGTGCCAGCAGCCCGAGGCTAGCCGCCTCCTACGAGCAGTACTTC. It specifies CASSPRLAASYEQYF.

V usage is TRBV28 and J usage is TRBJ2-7, with no clear D. The length of the CDR3 is 16 residues. CDR1 and CDR2 (germline): MDHEN, SYDVKM. V was cut by 4 bases and J by 6 bases, with 22 bases left in between. CDR3 bases: TGTGCCAGCAGTTCATTTTTGTTTAACCAAATGAGCGAGCAGTACTTC. This gives the protein CASSSFLFNQMSEQYF.

The V and J genes are TRBV19 and TRBJ2-5; TRBD1 matches 10 bases. V lost 0 bases and J lost 5; bases outside the gene matches: 3. Germline CDR1 LNHDA, CDR2 SQIVND (reference sequence). The CDR3 is made up of 15 amino acids. In DNA, the CDR3 is TGTGCCAGTAGTATAGAGACAGGGGGCGCGGAGACCCAGTACTTC. Translating gives CASSIETGGAETQYF. The full variable domain, completed using reference TRBV19 and TRBJ2-5, is DGGITQSPKYLFRKEGQNVTLSCEQNLNHDAMYWYRQDPGQGLRLIYYSQIVNDFQKGDIAEGYSVSREKKESFPLTVTSAQKNPTAFYLCASSIETGGAETQYFGPGTRLLVL.

CDR3 DNA sequence: TGCGCCAGCAGAGCCTTGAATGAGCAGTTCTTC. Protein: CASRALNEQFF. The chain employs TRBV4-1 and TRBJ2-1; D is ambiguous. The V gene lost 6 bases and the J gene lost 7 bases, with 7 bases spanning the gap. Germline V gene lookup returns CDR1 MGHRA and CDR2 YSYEKL. The CDR3 runs to 11 residues.

There are a few counts of this clone. The chain is built from TRBV6-5 and TRBJ1-2; a possible D gene is TRBD1 (5 bases). The germline V and J ends were trimmed by 4 bases and 8 bases, with 8 bases remaining between them. Germline-derived CDR1 and CDR2 are MNHEY and SVGAGI. This CDR3 is built from 11 residues. The chain's CDR3 is CASSWGEGYTF. The CDR3, as DNA: TGTGCCAGCAGTTGGGGGGAAGGCTACACCTTC.

V gene TRBV13 combines with J gene TRBJ2-7, with 8 bases identical to TRBD1. CDR1 is PRHDT and CDR2 is FYEKMQ in the germline V gene (reference sequence). This CDR3 has 19 residues. The V gene end was trimmed by 5 bases and the J gene end by 2 bases; junction bases not matched to a gene: 20. This chain's CDR3 is CASSDRQGLRGREAYEQYF. In DNA form, the CDR3 reads TGTGCCAGCAGCGATAGACAGGGGCTTCGTGGGCGGGAAGCCTACGAGCAGTACTTC.

The genes are TRBV27 and TRBJ1-5; unclear D gene. This CDR3 spans 14 amino acids. Trimming took 5 bases from V and 3 from J, leaving 11 bases between them. CDR1 is MNHEY and CDR2 is SMNVEV in the germline V gene (reference sequence). CDR3 DNA sequence: TGTGCCAGCAGTGGCGGTAGAGACAATCAGCCCCAGCATTTT. The encoded protein is CASSGGRDNQPQHF.

J is TRBJ2-7 and V is TRBV12-3 or TRBV12-4, with 7 nucleotides matching TRBD1. V dropped 6 bases and J dropped 7; count of bases not matched to a gene: 6. CDR3 length: 12 amino acids. CDR3 bases: TGTGCCAGCAGGGGACAGATCGGGGAGCAGTACTTC. This codes for CASRGQIGEQYF.

The rearrangement joins TRBV9 to TRBJ2-7; weak D call: TRBD1 (5 bases). Between the trimmed V and J ends, which lost 3 bases and 6 bases, there was a span of 19 bases. Germline-derived CDR1 and CDR2 are SGDLS and YYNGEE. This CDR3 has 15 amino acids. Here the CDR3 DNA reads TGTGCCAGCAGCGCATACAGGACCCAGGGTTCCGAGCAGTACTTC. This encodes CASSAYRTQGSEQYF.

This chain connects TRBV5-1 to TRBJ1-1; TRBD1 might be the D (5 bases). This CDR3 comprises 14 residues. Germline CDR1 SGHRS, CDR2 YFSETQ. Trimming took off 0 bases at V and 4 bases at J, with 10 bases between the two ends. The CDR3 DNA reads as TGCGCCAGCAGCTTGGTTTCGGGGGGCACTGAAGCTTTCTTT. This gives the protein CASSLVSGGTEAFF.

The V and J genes are TRBV28 and TRBJ2-7; D is possibly TRBD1 or TRBD2 (6 bases each). Trimming shortened V by 6 bases and J by 0 bases, and 15 bases separated the two germline ends. CDR3 length equals 15 residues. Germline loops: CDR1 MDHEN, CDR2 SYDVKM. CDR3 in DNA: TGTGCCAGCAGGTCCCCGGGGGCCCCCTCCTACGAGCAGTACTTC. Its translation: CASRSPGAPSYEQYF.

The V call is TRBV6-6, the J call TRBJ1-4, with TRBD1 matching over 9 bases. The CDR3 is 19 residues long. The trim removed 5 bases at V and 5 bases at J, leaving 18 bases unmatched. The germline gives CDR1 MNHNY, CDR2 SVGAGI (reference sequence). The DNA for the CDR3 is TGTGCCAGCAGTCCTCGCCGCCCCACGACAGGGGGTATGAATGAAAAACTGTTTTTT. As protein: CASSPRRPTTGGMNEKLFF.

This clone was observed a handful of times. This rearrangement joins TRBV9 to TRBJ2-7; the D is unclear. Trimming shortened V by 3 bases and J by 7 bases, and 14 bases separated the two germline ends. The CDR3 is 13 residues long. CDR1 SGDLS and CDR2 YYNGEE come from the germline V gene. The CDR3 protein is CASSERPDGEQYF. The CDR3, as DNA: TGTGCCAGCAGCGAGAGACCAGACGGGGAGCAGTACTTC.

The CDR3 here is CASSERQANYGYTF. The CDR3, as DNA: TGTGCCAGCAGCGAGCGACAGGCTAACTATGGCTACACCTTC. The chain recombines TRBV3-1 (or the pseudogene TRBV3-2) with TRBJ1-2; D perhaps matches TRBD1 (6 bases). CDR1 is LGHDT, CDR2 YNNKEL, per germline (reference sequence). Trimming removed 5 bases at V and 0 bases at J, with 10 bases between. The CDR3 is 14 amino acids.

The V call is TRBV11-3, the J call TRBJ2-7; unclear D gene. There are 15 residues in the CDR3. With 0 bases removed from V and 5 bases from J, the gap between germline ends came to 14 bases. Germline CDR1 SGHNT, CDR2 YENEEA. The CDR3 DNA is TGTGCCAGCAGCTTAGATCGGGCAGGAAACAACGAGCAGTACTTC. Translating it yields CASSLDRAGNNEQYF. The complete variable domain, with remaining parts taken from reference TRBV11-3 and TRBJ2-7, reads EAGVVQSPRYKIIEKKQPVAFWCNPISGHNTLYWYLQNLGQGPELLIRYENEEAVDDSQLPKDRFSAERLKGVDSTLKIQPAELGDSAVYLCASSLDRAGNNEQYFGPGTRLTVT.

The chain joins TRBV28 to TRBJ1-2, with TRBD1 matching 7 bases. This CDR3 contains 13 residues. Looked up from germline, CDR1 is MDHEN and CDR2 is SYDVKM. With V trimmed by 6 bases and J by 7 bases, 8 bases remained unmatched. The CDR3 sequence is CASRSIGTVGYTF. Written as DNA, the CDR3 is TGTGCCAGCAGGTCGATTGGGACAGTTGGCTACACCTTC.